Sequencing of this T cell receptor (beta chain) was carried out in a study of blood T cell repertoires in COVID-19. The wider study: Acute and convalescent COVID-19 samples came from the United States, Italy and Spain. Sources were T cells, B-cell-depleted T cells, or PBMCs; the material itself was cDNA or gDNA.

Original methodology: Reference gene primer amplification gave estimated nucleated cell counts. Some clones are missing from TCRdb's copy, which holds only in-frame ones; the method was immunoSEQ multiplex PCR. V and J calls plus clone size are reproduced from that table; the DNA served to infer D and trimming. The table lists fewer than 200,000 clones, 84% of them singletons. Germline CDR1 is KGHDR and CDR2 is SFDVKD. Deletions cut 5 bases from V and 2 bases from J, with 17 bases between. The CDR3 is 16 amino acids. The material sequenced was peripheral blood. This receptor was obtained from a man aged 40-49 years who had recovered from COVID-19. This chain uses TRBV24-1 with TRBJ2-5, with D tentatively TRBD2 (6 bases). The CDR3 DNA sequence: TGTGCCACCAGTGGGGACCGCGGGGCGGCACAAGAGACCCAGTACTTC. Protein: CATSGDRGAAQETQYF.